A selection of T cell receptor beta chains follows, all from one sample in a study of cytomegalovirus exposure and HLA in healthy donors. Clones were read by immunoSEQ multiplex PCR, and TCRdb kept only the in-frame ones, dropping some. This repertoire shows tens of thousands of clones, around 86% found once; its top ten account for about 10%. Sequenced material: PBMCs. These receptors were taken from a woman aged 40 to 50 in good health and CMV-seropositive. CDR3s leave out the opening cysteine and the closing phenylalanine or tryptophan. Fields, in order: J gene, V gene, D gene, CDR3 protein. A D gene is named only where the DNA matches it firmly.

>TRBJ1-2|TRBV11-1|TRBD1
ASSSGTVGGYT
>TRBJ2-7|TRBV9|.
ASSGLAGQY
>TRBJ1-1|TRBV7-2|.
ASSLKGGGVAF
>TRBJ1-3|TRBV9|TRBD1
ASSAGDRGNTIY
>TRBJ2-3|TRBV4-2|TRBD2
ASSAPAGSGGTDTQY
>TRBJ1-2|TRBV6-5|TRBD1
ASRLAGTGAIGYT
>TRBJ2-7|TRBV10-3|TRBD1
ATGTQGSYEQY
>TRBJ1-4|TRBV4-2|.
ASSQAGHNEKLF
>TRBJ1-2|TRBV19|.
ASSIGGNYGYT
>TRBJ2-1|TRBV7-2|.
ASSPIISAGEQF
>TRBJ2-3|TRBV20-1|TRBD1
SASGQGPQY
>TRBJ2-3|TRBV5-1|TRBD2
ASSWGTSGSTDTQY
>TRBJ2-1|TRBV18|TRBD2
ASSPTGTSEYNEQF
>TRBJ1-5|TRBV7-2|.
ASTSGGSYSNQPQH
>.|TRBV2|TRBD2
ASESGGHIYEQY
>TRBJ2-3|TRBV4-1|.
ASSPGGTDTQY
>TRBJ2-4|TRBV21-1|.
ASSKDKEGDSAKNIQY
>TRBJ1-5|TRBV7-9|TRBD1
SSSLDQGAQGQPQH
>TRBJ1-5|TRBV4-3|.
ASSQGQGNQPQH
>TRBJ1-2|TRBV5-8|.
ASSLFRDTGT
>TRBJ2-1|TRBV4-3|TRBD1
ASSRGQGNEQF
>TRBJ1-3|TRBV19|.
ASRSPGIRRDTIY
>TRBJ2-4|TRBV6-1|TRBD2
ASSPPGGVNIQY
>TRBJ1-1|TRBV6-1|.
ASSETERAEAF
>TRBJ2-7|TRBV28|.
ASSFSGRVQY
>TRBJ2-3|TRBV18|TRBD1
ASSLRTGGGTDTQY
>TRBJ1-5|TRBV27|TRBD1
ASSHNSDRFNQPQH
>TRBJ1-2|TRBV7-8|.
ASSLVYKGGDGYT
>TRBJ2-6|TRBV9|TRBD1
ASSGPPGQGSGANVLT
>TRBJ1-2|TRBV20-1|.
SAANYGYT
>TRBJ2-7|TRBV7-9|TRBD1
ASSFGQESPYEQY
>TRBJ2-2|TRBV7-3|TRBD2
ASSSGTSGVGTGELF
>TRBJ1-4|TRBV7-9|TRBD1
ASSSWTGASEKLF